A single sample is the source of the 17 T cell receptor beta chains below, sequenced in a study of blood T cell repertoires in COVID-19. Profiled with immunoSEQ multiplex PCR; TCRdb holds only in-frame clones, not every one. The data show some 280,000 clones, roughly 89% seen once. Material: peripheral blood. These receptors all come from a woman aged 40 to 50 who had recovered from COVID-19.

This clone was observed a single time. V gene TRBV14 combines with J gene TRBJ2-2; D may be TRBD1 (7 bases). V lost 3 bases and J 4 bases, leaving 18 bases between the germline ends. The germline CDR1 and CDR2 sequences are SGHDN and FVKESK. The CDR3 sequence is 17 residues long. The CDR3 DNA sequence: TGTGCCAGCAGCCAGCTACAGGGGCGAGCGGGCACCGGGGAGCTGTTTTTT. Translated, it gives CASSQLQGRAGTGELFF.

This clone appeared a single time. The J gene is TRBJ2-6, the V gene TRBV13; D not certain. This CDR3 region has 18 residues. In germline, CDR1 is PRHDT, CDR2 FYEKMQ (reference sequence). V was clipped by 6 bases and J by 0 bases, with 18 bases between them. The CDR3 protein is CASSYSLAGHSGANVLTF. The CDR3 DNA is TGTGCCAGCAGTTACAGCCTTGCTGGCCACTCTGGGGCCAACGTCCTGACTTTC.

This chain connects TRBV30 to TRBJ2-5; 11 bases fit TRBD2. V trimming: 8 bases; J trimming: 4 bases; junction bases outside the gene matches: 18. Germline V lookup: CDR1 GTSNPN, CDR2 SVGIG (reference sequence). The CDR3 is made up of 17 amino acids. The CDR3 reads CARTEGRTSGSGETQYF. The CDR3 DNA follows: TGTGCCCGGACCGAGGGGCGGACTAGCGGGTCGGGAGAGACCCAGTACTTC.

This clone appeared a single time. The chain uses TRBV9 and TRBJ2-2; D is uncertain. Trimming took 2 bases from V and 3 from J, leaving 5 bases between them. The germline V gene encodes CDR1 SGDLS and CDR2 YYNGEE. The CDR3 spans 13 residues. As DNA, the CDR3 is TGTGCCAGCAGCGTCTCTCACACCGGGGAGCTGTTTTTT. This codes for CASSVSHTGELFF.

V and J are TRBV21-1 and TRBJ2-7; the table's D gene call, TRBD2, was not cross checked with the DNA. TRBV21-1 is given as a pseudogene. The CDR3 runs to 17 residues. The CDR3 region has the DNA TGTGCCAGCAGCCCCCCCATTTGGACTAGCGGGACGTACGAGCAGTACTTC. Amino acid sequence: CASSPPIWTSGTYEQYF.

The rearrangement links TRBV27 to TRBJ1-5, with D unresolved. Trimming removed 0 bases from V and 5 bases from J, with 5 bases in between. The V gene's germline CDR1 is MNHEY and CDR2 SMNVEV (reference sequence). The CDR3 extends over 13 amino acids. CDR3 loop: CASSLSRDQPQHF. CDR3 DNA sequence: TGTGCCAGCAGTTTATCGAGGGATCAGCCCCAGCATTTT.

The CDR3 nucleotides are TGCGCCACCACGAGGGGGGGAAGGGTAAACAATGAGCAGTTCTTC. Amino acid sequence: CATTRGGRVNNEQFF. The V gene is TRBV5-1, the J gene TRBJ2-1; a weak D match, TRBD2 (7 bases). The CDR3 length is 15 residues. Germline-derived CDR1 and CDR2 are SGHRS and YFSETQ. The V end lost 9 bases, the J end lost 5 bases, and 21 bases lay between the germline ends.

Comment on this clone: One junction end disagrees with the germline gene, perhaps due to a read error. The chain combines TRBV7-7 with TRBJ2-5; D is undetermined. This CDR3 is 14 amino acids long. CDR1 is SSHAT and CDR2 is FNYEAQ in the germline V gene (reference sequence). CDR3 nucleotide sequence: TGTGCTAGCAGCTTATCCCCTGTACAAGAGACCCAGTACTTC. Amino acid sequence: CASSLSPVQETQYF.

The sample holds a few counts of this clone. V usage is TRBV29-1 and J usage is TRBJ1-1, with 8 positions matching TRBD1. Germline V gene data show CDR1 as SQVTM and CDR2 as ANQGSEA. This CDR3 comprises 13 residues. With 6 bases clipped from V and 5 bases from J, the junction kept 8 bases outside the gene matches. CDR3 loop: CSVGRGRWTEAFF. The DNA for the CDR3 is TGCAGCGTCGGCAGGGGGCGGTGGACTGAAGCTTTCTTT.

The chain joins TRBV19 to TRBJ1-1; TRBD1 matches 8 bases. CDR3 length: 16 residues. Trimming removed 6 bases from V and 8 bases from J; junction bases left unmatched: 17. CDR1 is LNHDA, CDR2 SQIVND, per germline (reference sequence). CDR3 bases: TGTGCCAGTAGCCCAACGGACAGGGCCCAAAGGAGGGAAGCTTTCTTT. Residues: CASSPTDRAQRREAFF.

The rearrangement joins TRBV12-2 to TRBJ2-5; TRBD2 is taken as the D call from the table, unchecked against the DNA. TRBV12-2 is annotated as a pseudogene. CDR3 length: 16 residues. The CDR3 loop reads CASRRPGGGLKETQYF. CDR3 coding DNA: TGTGCAAGTCGCCGCCCGGGTGGCGGACTCAAAGAGACCCAGTACTTC.

This chain joins TRBV6-5 and TRBJ2-3, with 8 bases that match TRBD1. This CDR3 spans 14 amino acids. The V gene's germline CDR1 is MNHEY and CDR2 SVGAGI. V gave up 8 bases and J gave up 2 bases; unmatched junction bases: 6. The CDR3 region is CASLRDRYTDTQYF. CDR3 sequence (DNA): TGTGCCAGCCTCCGGGACAGGTACACAGATACGCAGTATTTT.

The chain uses TRBV28 and TRBJ2-5; D is perhaps TRBD2 (6 bases). Deletions cut 1 base from V and 2 bases from J, with 8 bases between. This CDR3 has 14 amino acids. Germline CDR1 MDHEN, CDR2 SYDVKM. The CDR3 is CASSLLGGQETQYF. As DNA, the CDR3 is TGTGCCAGCAGTTTATTGGGGGGTCAAGAGACCCAGTACTTC.

The rearrangement uses TRBV6-6 and TRBJ2-3, with D perhaps TRBD2 (7 bases). The CDR3 is 13 residues long. The germline V gene encodes CDR1 MNHNY and CDR2 SVGAGI (reference sequence). V was cut by 0 bases and J by 7 bases, with 8 bases left in between. The CDR3 sequence is CASSYSGGHTQYF. Here the CDR3 DNA reads TGTGCCAGCAGTTACTCGGGGGGGCATACGCAGTATTTT.

The rearrangement links TRBV11-2 to TRBJ2-5, with 14 bases aligning to TRBD2. CDR1 is SGHAT and CDR2 is FQNNGV in the germline V gene. The CDR3 spans 16 residues. With V trimmed by 6 bases and J by 5 bases, 8 bases remained unmatched. The CDR3, as DNA: TGTGCCAGCAGTCAGGGACTAGCGGGGGCGGTGGAGACCCAGTACTTC. Its translation is CASSQGLAGAVETQYF.

This chain connects TRBV5-3 to TRBJ2-7; TRBD1 matches at 7 bases. TRBV5-3 counts as an open reading frame of uncertain function. This CDR3 has 14 residues. V was clipped by 4 bases and J by 2 bases; unmatched bases: 6. The CDR3 is CARSPGTAAYEQYF. In DNA form, the CDR3 reads TGTGCCAGAAGCCCCGGGACAGCCGCCTACGAGCAGTACTTC.

The chain joins TRBV3-1 (or the pseudogene TRBV3-2) to TRBJ2-7, with D maybe TRBD2 (5 bases). The CDR3 extends over 14 amino acids. The V and J ends lost 4 bases and 0 bases respectively, with 10 bases between them. Germline values: CDR1 LGHDT, CDR2 YNNKEL (reference sequence). CDR3 region: CASSPDSFSYEQYF. CDR3 in DNA: TGTGCCAGCAGCCCGGACTCCTTCTCCTACGAGCAGTACTTC.